This T cell receptor beta chain was profiled in a study of blood T cell repertoires in COVID-19. Sequencing was performed with immunoSEQ multiplex PCR; in TCRdb, only in-frame clones are kept and a portion is missing. The sample holds some 48,000 clones, 84% seen once. This clonotype was obtained from a human donor in a cohort sampled during active COVID-19. Input material: peripheral blood.

CDR3 amino acids: CASSPLGAGWEKLFF. The DNA of the CDR3 is TGTGCCAGCAGCCCGCTCGGAGCGGGATGGGAAAAACTGTTTTTT. The J gene is TRBJ1-4, the V gene TRBV11-3; D is ambiguous. This CDR3 has 15 residues. Germline assignment: CDR1 SGHNT and CDR2 YENEEA. V was cut by 5 bases and J by 8 bases, with 18 bases left in between.